The 12 T cell receptor beta chains reported below all come from one sample, sequenced in a study of blood T cell repertoires in COVID-19 (TCRdb year 2020). Libraries were made using the immunoSEQ multiplex PCR assay. As stored in TCRdb, this immuneACCESS dataset retains in-frame rearrangements with V and J assigned. A fraction of the clones does not appear; measured against another copy, unresolved V genes explain less than half of the discrepancy, and the remainder lacks a known reason. The sample has over 200,000 clones on record, around 80% of them singletons. The ten biggest clones cover roughly 8.2% of the sample. Sequenced: peripheral blood. Receptor source: a woman aged 45-65 years with acute or convalescent COVID-19.

The genes are TRBV18 and TRBJ2-5, with D perhaps matching TRBD2 (5 bases). The CDR3 is made up of 16 amino acids. V was pared by 2 bases and J by 2 bases, with 15 bases between. Germline CDR1 is KGHSH and CDR2 is LQKENI. CDR3 sequence (DNA): TGTGCCAGCTCACCAAGTCGGGGTCGTATACAAGAGACCCAGTACTTC. The encoded protein is CASSPSRGRIQETQYF.

This chain joins TRBV11-2 and TRBJ2-4; no definite D call. Trimming shortened V by 1 base and J by 1 base, and 11 bases separated the two germline ends. Germline CDR1 is SGHAT and CDR2 is FQNNGV. The CDR3 extends over 16 amino acids. In DNA, the CDR3 is TGTGCCAGCAGCTTAGCTTACGGTGAGGCCAAAAACATTCAGTACTTC. Residues: CASSLAYGEAKNIQYF.

The rearrangement joins TRBV24-1 to TRBJ2-3, with 7 bases that match TRBD2. Germline trimming cut 7 bases from V and 1 base from J; bases unmatched to any gene: 1. The CDR3 spans 13 residues. The germline gives CDR1 KGHDR, CDR2 SFDVKD. DNA for the CDR3: TGTGCCACCAGCACTAGCGGCACAGATACGCAGTATTTT. It translates to CATSTSGTDTQYF.

In its sample, this clone was seen once. This rearrangement joins TRBV15 to TRBJ2-1; 7 nucleotides match TRBD2. CDR1 LNHNV and CDR2 YYDKDF come from the germline V gene (reference sequence). CDR3 length equals 15 residues. The ends lost 1 base at V and 8 bases at J; junction bases unmatched: 8. The CDR3 sequence: CATSRGGTIDDEQFF. The CDR3 DNA follows: TGTGCCACCAGCAGAGGTGGGACTATAGATGATGAGCAGTTCTTC.

This rearrangement joins TRBV3-1 (or the pseudogene TRBV3-2) to TRBJ2-1; possible D gene TRBD1, 6 bases. Trimming took 3 bases from V and 8 from J, leaving 14 bases between them. The CDR3 spans 14 residues. CDR1 LGHDT and CDR2 YNNKEL come from the germline V gene (reference sequence). Here the CDR3 reads CASSHLGQSDEQFF. The CDR3 region has the DNA TGTGCCAGCAGCCATCTAGGACAGTCGGATGAGCAGTTCTTC.

The chain employs TRBV7-3 and TRBJ2-5; a weak D match, TRBD2 (6 bases). The CDR3 contains 15 residues. Trimming shortened V by 3 bases and J by 4 bases, and 15 bases separated the two germline ends. From germline, CDR1 is SGHTA and CDR2 FQGTGA. The CDR3 DNA reads TGTGCCAGCAGCTTTTGGGGCGGGAAGGGAGAGACCCAGTACTTC. Translation: CASSFWGGKGETQYF.

This chain joins TRBV15 and TRBJ2-3; 11 bases are shared with TRBD2. V shed 1 base, J shed 4 bases, and the junction held 10 bases outside the gene matches. Germline V gene sequence: CDR1 LNHNV, CDR2 YYDKDF (reference sequence). CDR3 size: 18 residues. The CDR3 sequence is CATSRALAGGKGPDTQYF. CDR3 nucleotide sequence: TGTGCCACCAGCAGAGCCCTAGCGGGAGGTAAAGGCCCAGATACGCAGTATTTT.

V and J are TRBV10-1 and TRBJ1-1, with D uncertain. Germline CDR1 is WNHNN and CDR2 is SYGVQD (reference sequence). The CDR3 consists of 17 residues. The V end lost 2 bases, the J end lost 0 bases, and 16 bases lay between the germline ends. The CDR3 nucleotides are TGCGCCAGCAGTGAGCGTAAGTCGGCAGGCATGAACACTGAAGCTTTCTTT. It specifies CASSERKSAGMNTEAFF.

This chain connects TRBV19 to TRBJ1-5, with TRBD1 identical over 8 bases. The CDR3 consists of 14 residues. V trimming: 8 bases; J trimming: 3 bases; junction bases outside the gene matches: 6. Germline lookup yields CDR1 LNHDA and CDR2 SQIVND (reference sequence). In DNA form, the CDR3 reads TGTGCCAGTTCCGGGACAGGCTACAATCAGCCCCAGCATTTT. It specifies CASSGTGYNQPQHF.

The chain joins TRBV2 to TRBJ2-3; 7 bases are shared with TRBD2. CDR1 and CDR2 from the germline V gene are SNHLY and FYNNEI. This CDR3 spans 14 amino acids. V lost 5 bases and J lost 3; bases outside the gene matches: 5. The CDR3 loop reads CASSQGGSTDTQYF. As DNA, the CDR3 is TGTGCCAGCAGTCAGGGCGGGAGTACAGATACGCAGTATTTT.

V gene TRBV19 combines with J gene TRBJ2-1; D is unclear. The CDR3 runs to 11 residues. Trimming removed 7 bases from V and 5 bases from J, with 6 bases in between. Germline CDR1 and CDR2: LNHDA and SQIVND (reference sequence). Written as DNA, the CDR3 is TGTGCCAGTATTCAAAACAATGAGCAGTTCTTC. Encoded protein: CASIQNNEQFF.

The chain is built from TRBV5-1 and TRBJ2-1, with TRBD2 matching 9 bases. This CDR3 contains 14 residues. Germline V gene data show CDR1 as SGHRS and CDR2 as YFSETQ. V shed 0 bases and J 9 bases; nucleotides not matched to a gene: 4. The CDR3 DNA sequence: TGCGCCAGCAGCTTGGAGGGACTAGCATCTGAGCAGTTCTTC. Residues: CASSLEGLASEQFF.